This TCR beta chain stems from a study of Ad26.COV2.S vaccination and SARS-CoV-2 variants. Study details: Ad26.COV2.S, an intramuscular injection, was given once or twice 56 days apart.

Treatment described: 15 to 20 received Ad26.COV2.S at low or high dose, single or two shots; several received placebo; per-sample allocation not given. Day 63 following the first vaccine or placebo injection was when the samples were taken. Boston hosted the donor, who was an adult aged 18-55 years. The data were produced by immunoSEQ multiplex PCR, yet TCRdb's version contains in-frame clones alone and is incomplete. The sample includes 330,000 or so clones, under 90% seen only once; the top ten take around 5.5%. In its sample, this clone was seen once. Its antigen is as yet unknown. Study-level findings and limits: Post-vaccination breadth of spike-specific CD8+ and CD4+ T cell responses was reportedly substantial.

The sequenced sample was peripheral blood, obtained in a trial of Ad26.COV2.S vaccine versus placebo. The sequence derives from a person between 18 and 65 years old who received the Ad26.COV2.S COVID-19 vaccine or a placebo.

The CDR3 nucleotides are TGTGCCACCAGCAGAGGCACTAGCGGGAGCTATGAGCAGTTCTTC. This codes for CATSRGTSGSYEQFF. This chain connects TRBV15 to TRBJ2-1; TRBD2 agrees at 11 bases. The V and J ends lost 1 base and 8 bases, in that order; junction bases with no gene match: 4. The CDR3 length is 15 residues. In germline, CDR1 is LNHNV, CDR2 YYDKDF (reference sequence).